Presented here are 5 T cell receptor beta chains from one specimen sequenced in a study of blood T cell repertoires in COVID-19. TCRdb's table, derived via immunoSEQ multiplex PCR, lists solely in-frame clones and lacks some. The table has about 59,000 clones, approximately 84% seen once. The sequenced sample consisted of peripheral blood. These receptors were taken from a man of 80 years or more in a cohort sampled during active COVID-19.

The chain is built from TRBV7-9 and TRBJ2-3; TRBD2 matches at 13 bases. This CDR3 spans 17 amino acids. Germline V gene data show CDR1 as SEHNR and CDR2 as FQNEAQ (reference sequence). V lost 2 bases to trimming and J lost 2 bases; unmatched junction nucleotides: 4. The CDR3 nucleotides are TGTGCCAGCAGCTTAACGGGGACTAGCGGGGTCACAGATACGCAGTATTTT. Amino acid sequence: CASSLTGTSGVTDTQYF.

A few counts support this clone. This chain joins TRBV7-8 and TRBJ2-3; TRBD2 matches at 7 bases. This CDR3 spans 15 amino acids. CDR1 is SGHVS, CDR2 FQNEAQ, per germline. With V trimmed by 5 bases and J by 0 bases, 5 bases remained unmatched. CDR3 protein: CASSRASGSTDTQYF. The CDR3 DNA reads as TGTGCCAGCAGCCGAGCTAGCGGCAGCACAGATACGCAGTATTTT.

The rearrangement uses TRBV30 and TRBJ1-1; D unclear. V was trimmed by 4 bases and J by 10 bases, leaving 13 bases between them. CDR1 and CDR2 (germline): GTSNPN, SVGIG (reference sequence). This CDR3 has 11 amino acids. CDR3 protein: CAWTRPGVAFF. The CDR3 coding sequence is TGTGCCTGGACCCGTCCGGGAGTAGCTTTCTTT. The variable domain in full, completed from reference TRBV30 and TRBJ1-1, reads SQTIHQWPATLVQPVGSPLSLECTVEGTSNPNLYWYRQAAGRGLQLLFYSVGIGQISSEVPQNLSASRPQDRQFILSSKKLLLSDSGFYLCAWTRPGVAFFGQGTRLTVV.

The V gene is TRBV10-2, the J gene TRBJ1-6; possibly TRBD1 for D (5 bases). The CDR3 runs 13 residues. Trimming stripped 2 bases from V and 8 bases from J, with 7 bases between. Germline assignment: CDR1 WSHSY and CDR2 SAAADI. The DNA of the CDR3 is TGCGCCAGCAGTGAGCAGGGTGATTCACCCCTCCACTTT. Its protein product is CASSEQGDSPLHF.

This chain uses TRBV5-1 with TRBJ2-5, with 9 bases fitting TRBD2. Germline V gene data show CDR1 as SGHRS and CDR2 as YFSETQ. Trimming took 0 bases from V and 5 from J; bases not matched to a gene: 8. CDR3 size: 16 residues. In DNA, the CDR3 is TGCGCCAGCAGCTTGGGCGATAGCGGGAGTTGGGAGACCCAGTACTTC. It specifies CASSLGDSGSWETQYF.